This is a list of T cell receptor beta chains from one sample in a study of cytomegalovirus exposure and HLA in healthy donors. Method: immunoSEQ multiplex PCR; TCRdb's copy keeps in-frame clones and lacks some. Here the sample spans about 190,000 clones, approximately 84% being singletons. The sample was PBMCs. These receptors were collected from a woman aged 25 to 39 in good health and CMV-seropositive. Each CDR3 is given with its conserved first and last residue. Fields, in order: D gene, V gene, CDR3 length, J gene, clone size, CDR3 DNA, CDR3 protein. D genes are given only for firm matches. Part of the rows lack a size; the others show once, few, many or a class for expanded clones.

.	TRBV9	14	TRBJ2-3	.	TGTGCCAGCAGCCCCTTATCTCGGAGAGATACGCAGTATTTT	CASSPLSRRDTQYF
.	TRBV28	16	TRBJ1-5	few	TGTGCCAGCAGTTTATCGGGGGGGACGGCACCTCAGCCCCAGCATTTT	CASSLSGGTAPQPQHF
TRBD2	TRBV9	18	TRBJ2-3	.	TGTGCCAGCAGCGTAGGACTAGCGGGGGGAACGAACACAGATACGCAGTATTTT	CASSVGLAGGTNTDTQYF
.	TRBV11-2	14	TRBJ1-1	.	TGTGCCAGCAGCTTAATGGCAGAGAACACTGAAGCTTTCTTT	CASSLMAENTEAFF
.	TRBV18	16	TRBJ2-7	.	TGTGCCAGCTCACCCACTCGATCTAGGGAGTCCTACGAGCAGTACTTC	CASSPTRSRESYEQYF
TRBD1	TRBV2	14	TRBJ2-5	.	TGTGCCATCCAAGTGGGCAGGGGGTCAGAGACCCAGTACTTC	CAIQVGRGSETQYF
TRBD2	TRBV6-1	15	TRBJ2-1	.	TGTGCCAGCAGTAGTTCTAGCGGGGTTAGCAATGAGCAGTTCTTC	CASSSSSGVSNEQFF
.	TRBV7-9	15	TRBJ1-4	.	TGTGCCAGCAGCCGTCAATTTGAGGCGGGGGAAAAACTGTTTTTT	CASSRQFEAGEKLFF
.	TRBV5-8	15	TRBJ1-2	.	TGTGCCAGCAGCTTGAGGCAGGGCGCGAGTCGTGGCTACACCTTC	CASSLRQGASRGYTF
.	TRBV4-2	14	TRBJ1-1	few	TGTGCCAGCAGCTCAGGGGTAGGGGACACTGAAGCTTTCTTT	CASSSGVGDTEAFF
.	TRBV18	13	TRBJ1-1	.	TGTGCCAGCTCACGACAAACGAACACTGAAGCTTTCTTT	CASSRQTNTEAFF
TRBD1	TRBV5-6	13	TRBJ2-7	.	TGTGCCAGCAGGCGGACAGGGGTCTACGAGCAGTACTTC	CASRRTGVYEQYF
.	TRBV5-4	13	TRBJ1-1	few	TGTGCCAGCAGCTTGGGATTAAGAGCTGAAGCTTTCTTT	CASSLGLRAEAFF
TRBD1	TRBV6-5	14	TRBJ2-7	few	TGTGCCAGCAGTTATTCGACAGGGGGCTACGAGCAGTACTTC	CASSYSTGGYEQYF
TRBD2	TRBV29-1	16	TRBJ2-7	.	TGCAGCGTTGGGGCTAGCGGGGGGGCTAGCTCCTACGAGCAGTACTTC	CSVGASGGASSYEQYF
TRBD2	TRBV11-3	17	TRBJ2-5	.	TGTGCCAGCAGCCCTGGTGTACTAGCGGGACAACAAGAGACCCAGTACTTC	CASSPGVLAGQQETQYF
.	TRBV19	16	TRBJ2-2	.	TGTGCCAGTAGTTTGGTGCAGGGAAGTAGGACCGGGGAGCTGTTTTTT	CASSLVQGSRTGELFF
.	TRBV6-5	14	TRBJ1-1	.	TGTGCCAGCAGTCAGACCCGGGGGGCCACTGAAGCTTTCTTT	CASSQTRGATEAFF
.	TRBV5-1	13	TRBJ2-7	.	TGCGCCAGCAGCTTGGTGGACATCTACGAGCAGTACTTC	CASSLVDIYEQYF
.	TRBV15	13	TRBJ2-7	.	TGTGCCACCAGCCCAGGACAGCCCTACGAGCAGTACTTC	CATSPGQPYEQYF
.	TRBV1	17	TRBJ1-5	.	TGCACCAGCAGCCGGAGTTTGAATTTCGGGGAGAATCAGCCCCAGCATTTT	CTSSRSLNFGENQPQHF
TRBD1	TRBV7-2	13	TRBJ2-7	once	TGTGCCAGCAGCTTAGGGGGACAGAGCGAGCAGTACTTC	CASSLGGQSEQYF
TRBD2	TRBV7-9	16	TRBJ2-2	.	TGTGCCAGCAGCCCGGGAGGTAGCGGGGGTCTCGGGGAGCTGTTTTTT	CASSPGGSGGLGELFF
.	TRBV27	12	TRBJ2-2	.	TGTGCCAGCAGTTTATACTTCGGGGAGCTGTTTTTT	CASSLYFGELFF
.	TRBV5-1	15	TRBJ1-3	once	TGCGCCAGCAGATCTGACAGCCACTCTGGAAACACCATATATTTT	CASRSDSHSGNTIYF
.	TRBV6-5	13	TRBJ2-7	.	TGTGCCAGCAGTTTTGGGGCCTATGGCGAGCAGTACTTC	CASSFGAYGEQYF
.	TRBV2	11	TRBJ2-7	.	TGTGCCAGCAGCCCCGCCTACGAGCAGTACTTC	CASSPAYEQYF
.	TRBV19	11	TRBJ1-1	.	TGTGCCAGTAGAATGCAGGCTGAAGCTTTCTTT	CASRMQAEAFF
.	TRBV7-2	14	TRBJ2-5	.	TGTGCCAGCAGCTTTGGACAATCCCAAGAGACCCAGTACTTC	CASSFGQSQETQYF
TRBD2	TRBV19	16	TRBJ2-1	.	TGTGCCAGTAGTACCCCCATGACTAGCGGGTACAATGAGCAGTTCTTC	CASSTPMTSGYNEQFF
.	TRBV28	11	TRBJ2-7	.	TGTGCCAGCATATTCGCCCGGGAGCAGTACTTC	CASIFAREQYF
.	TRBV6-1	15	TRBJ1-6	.	TGTGCCAGCAGTGAACGGCGGGGCAATAATTCACCCCTCCACTTT	CASSERRGNNSPLHF
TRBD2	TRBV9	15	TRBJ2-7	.	TGTGCCAGCAGCCACTCGCGCGGGGGGCTAGACGAGCAGTACTTC	CASSHSRGGLDEQYF
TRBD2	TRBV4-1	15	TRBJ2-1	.	TGCGCCAGCAGCCAAGTAGGCCTAGCGGGCGATATACAGTTCTTC	CASSQVGLAGDIQFF
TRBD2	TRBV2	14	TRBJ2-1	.	TGTGCCGCAAGACTAGCGGAGGTCTACAATGAGCAGTTCTTC	CAARLAEVYNEQFF
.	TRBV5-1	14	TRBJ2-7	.	TGCGCCAGCAGCTTGGTGGGGCCTTCCTACGAGCAGTACTTC	CASSLVGPSYEQYF
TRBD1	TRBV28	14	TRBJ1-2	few	TGTGCCAGCAGTTTTGGTGGGGACAGCTATGGCTACACCTTC	CASSFGGDSYGYTF
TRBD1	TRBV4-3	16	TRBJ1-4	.	TGCGCCAGCAGCCTCTGGACAGGTTCAACTAATGAAAAACTGTTTTTT	CASSLWTGSTNEKLFF
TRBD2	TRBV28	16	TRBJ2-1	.	TGTGCCAGCAGTCCTGATGAGGAGCGGGAGCAGCAGGAGCAGTTCTTC	CASSPDEEREQQEQFF
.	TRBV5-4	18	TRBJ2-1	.	TGTGCCAGCAGCTTGGGGGCGGGGGCTTACCCTACATACAATGAGCAGTTCTTC	CASSLGAGAYPTYNEQFF
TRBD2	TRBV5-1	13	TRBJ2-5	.	TGCGCCAGCAGCCCCGGGCGGGGGGAGACCCAGTACTTC	CASSPGRGETQYF
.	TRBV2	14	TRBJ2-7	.	TGTGCCAGCAGTGAAGCAATCTTAGCTTCCGAGCAGTACTTC	CASSEAILASEQYF
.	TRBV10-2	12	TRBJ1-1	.	TGCGCCAGCAGTGAAGCGTACACTGAAGCTTTCTTT	CASSEAYTEAFF
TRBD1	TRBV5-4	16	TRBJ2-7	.	TGTGCCAGCAGCCAAGGCGGGACAGGTAGCCGAAACGAGCAGTACTTC	CASSQGGTGSRNEQYF
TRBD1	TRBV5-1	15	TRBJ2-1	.	TGCGCCAGCAGCTCAAGAGCAGGGGGTAACAATGAGCAGTTCTTC	CASSSRAGGNNEQFF
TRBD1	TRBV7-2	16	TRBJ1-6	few	TGTGCCAGCAGCAAGACAGGGGCCTCCTATAATTCACCCCTCCACTTT	CASSKTGASYNSPLHF
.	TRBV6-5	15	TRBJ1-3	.	TGTGCCAGCAGTTATCGGGAACCATCTGGAAACACCATATATTTT	CASSYREPSGNTIYF
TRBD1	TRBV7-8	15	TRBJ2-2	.	TGTGCCAGCAGAAACTACAGGGGAAACACCGGGGAGCTGTTTTTT	CASRNYRGNTGELFF
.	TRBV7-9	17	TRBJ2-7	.	TGTGCCAGCAGCTTACCAGGAGGGGAGGCTGTCTCCTACGAGCAGTACTTC	CASSLPGGEAVSYEQYF
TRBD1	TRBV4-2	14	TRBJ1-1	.	TGTGCCAGCAGCCAAGATTTGGGACAGGGGGAAGCTTTCTTT	CASSQDLGQGEAFF
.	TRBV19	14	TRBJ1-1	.	TGTGCCAGTAGTATTAGGCGGGATTACACTGAAGCTTTCTTT	CASSIRRDYTEAFF
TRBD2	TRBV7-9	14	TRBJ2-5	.	TGTGCCAGCAGCTTATTTAGCGGGCAAGAGACCCAGTACTTC	CASSLFSGQETQYF
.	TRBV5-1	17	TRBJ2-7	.	TGCGCCAGCAGCTTGACTACTCAGGGGAGTGTGTCCTACGAGCAGTACTTC	CASSLTTQGSVSYEQYF
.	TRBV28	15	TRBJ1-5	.	TGTGCCAGCAGTTTATATCAGGGGACGGGGCAGCCCCAGCATTTT	CASSLYQGTGQPQHF
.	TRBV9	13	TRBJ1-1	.	TGTGCCAGCAGCGTACAGGGGAGAACTGAAGCTTTCTTT	CASSVQGRTEAFF
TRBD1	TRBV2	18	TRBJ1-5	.	TGTGCCAGCAGTGGGGACAGGGCGATGGGAATGGCAAATCAGCCCCAGCATTTT	CASSGDRAMGMANQPQHF
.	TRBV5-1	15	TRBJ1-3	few	TGCGCCAGCAGCGGAGCTCCGGGCTCTGGAAACACCATATATTTT	CASSGAPGSGNTIYF
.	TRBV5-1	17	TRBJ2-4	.	TGCGCCAGCAGCCCGGGACTGAGACCCTTAGCCAAAAACATTCAGTACTTC	CASSPGLRPLAKNIQYF
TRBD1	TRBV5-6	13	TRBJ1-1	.	TGTGCCAGCAGGCGTAAGACAGGGACTGAAGCTTTCTTT	CASRRKTGTEAFF